The source of this T cell receptor (beta chain) is a study of cytomegalovirus exposure and HLA in healthy donors. Study overall: As an earlier analysis found, roughly 180 million T cells yielded approximately 100 million unique TCR beta sequences.

Vbeta (60) and Jbeta (13) primers were used in the PCR. Data came from immunoSEQ multiplex PCR; TCRdb stores just in-frame clones and leaves some out. This repertoire includes some 23,000 clones. CDR3 length: 15 amino acids. V was clipped by 0 bases and J by 5 bases; unmatched bases: 6. Germline-derived CDR1 and CDR2 are SGHRS and YFSETQ. Everyone who donated was a healthy bone marrow donor. The sequenced sample was PBMCs. This TCR derives from a male donor in good health and CMV-seropositive. The rearrangement joins TRBV5-1 to TRBJ2-7; 9 bases match TRBD1. The CDR3 bases are TGCGCCAGCAGCTTGGAGGGACAGGGTATCAACGAGCAGTACTTC. Translating gives CASSLEGQGINEQYF.